The present entry profiles one T cell receptor (beta chain) with its context. It has no known antigen specificity. Per-base qualities were not stored, and no clone one base away is much larger. TCRbeta CDR3 regions were amplified from genomic DNA using the immunoSEQ Assay, a bias-controlled multiplex PCR. Regarding the original processing steps: The number of nucleated cells in each sample was estimated from the amplification of reference gene primers within the assay. To quantify the absolute abundance of each unique TCRbeta CDR3 rearrangement, sequence reads were collapsed and filtered. For each sample, productive Simpson clonality was calculated by taking the square root of Simpson's diversity index across productive rearrangements. TCRdb limited this immuneACCESS table to in-frame rearrangements with V and J called. A share of clones is missing; checked studies link under half to unresolved V genes, and the rest is unexplained. V and J calls and clone size are copied from that table; D and trimming were computed from the DNA. The sample data list under 95,000 clones, and approximately 85% of these were observed just once. The top ten clones comprise roughly 8.9% of the sample.

The CDR3 measures 17 amino acids from cysteine to phenylalanine. CDR3 DNA only is kept here, 51 bases in frame from base 1. From a lookup of the germline V gene, CDR1 and CDR2 are MDHEN and SYDVKM. The V end gives up 8 bases and the J end 1 base, leaving 14 bases in the junction not matched to a gene. One collaborating source in Seattle enrolled patients during active infection and followed them longitudinally through the course of disease. Collaborating institutions collected whole blood in K2EDTA tubes following their own protocols. For TCRbeta analysis, collaborators shipped samples as frozen whole blood, isolated PBMCs, or DNA extracted from either of those sample types. The data derive from a study of blood T cell repertoires in COVID-19 (TCRdb year 2020). About the study as a whole: Collaborator samples came from the United States, Italy and Spain and covered acute and convalescent phases of COVID-19. Samples came from the ongoing ImmuneRACE study (first 160 participants) plus 1,254 subjects from 6 global collaborators. The repertoires were released in a freely available public database meant as a resource for research on the immune response to SARS-CoV-2. The sample metadata nearly always contained a de-identified subject ID, COVID-19 status, age in years and sex. The material from the prospective study consisted of cDNA or gDNA derived from T cells, B-cell-depleted T cells, or PBMCs. Where available, HLA class I and class II types were obtained from metadata supplied by the sample provider rather than from assay-based typing. Subjects who had been exposed to COVID-19, were actively infected with it, or had recovered from it provided the deeply sampled blood TCRbeta repertoires that made up the dataset.

Broad study findings and their caveats: The amount of clinical and demographic metadata varied by source and participant and was provided uncurated.

The chain uses TRBV28 and TRBJ2-7; 10 bases in the middle match TRBD2. The specimen was peripheral blood. This receptor was obtained from a man aged 50-60 years with COVID-19, enrolled during active disease. The DNA sequence is given as TGTGCCAGCTCCTCCTCGCGAGCTAGCGGGAGATCCTACGAGCAGTACTTC. It translates as CASSSSRASGRSYEQYF.